A single sample gave rise to the 10 T cell receptor beta chains below, sequenced in a study of OX40 agonist ivuxolimab in advanced cancers. The table came from immunoSEQ multiplex PCR; TCRdb's copy has only in-frame clones and leaves some out. The sample contains 82,000 or so clones, approximately 85% of which appear only once. The sample was CD4+ or CD8+ T cells sorted from blood, taken in a trial of the OX40 agonist ivuxolimab. These receptors were taken from an adult with an advanced solid tumor such as melanoma, head and neck, liver or kidney cancer.

V usage is TRBV13 and J usage is TRBJ2-2; the D is unclear. The CDR3 is made up of 16 amino acids. V dropped 5 bases and J dropped 5 bases, with 18 bases sitting between them. Looked up from germline, CDR1 is PRHDT and CDR2 is FYEKMQ (reference sequence). The CDR3 DNA sequence: TGTGCCAGCAGCGCGCCCCCTCCAAGACCAACCGGGGAGCTGTTTTTT. This gives the protein CASSAPPPRPTGELFF.

The rearrangement joins TRBV28 to TRBJ1-4; D is ambiguous. This CDR3 region has 15 residues. V dropped 3 bases and J dropped 0 bases, with 8 bases sitting between them. Germline V CDR1 and CDR2: MDHEN, SYDVKM. The CDR3 nucleotides read TGTGCCAGCAGTTTTTACCAGGCAACTAATGAAAAACTGTTTTTT. Translating gives CASSFYQATNEKLFF.

The chain employs TRBV7-2 and TRBJ2-5, with TRBD2 matching 8 bases. The V gene end was trimmed by 5 bases and the J gene end by 2 bases; junction bases not matched to a gene: 7. Germline V gives CDR1 SGHTA, CDR2 FQGNSA. The CDR3 contains 15 residues. As DNA, the CDR3 is TGTGCCAGCAGCACCCTAGCGGGCGGGCAAGAGACCCAGTACTTC. Its protein product is CASSTLAGGQETQYF.

The chain is built from TRBV6-6 and TRBJ1-4, with 8 nucleotides matching TRBD1. CDR1 and CDR2 (germline): MNHNY, SVGAGI (reference sequence). This CDR3 is 14 amino acids long. V lost 5 bases, J lost 7 bases, and 6 bases stayed unmatched. The CDR3 region is CASSDRGDGEKLFF. The CDR3 DNA sequence: TGTGCCAGCAGTGACAGGGGAGATGGTGAAAAACTGTTTTTT.

This clone appeared a few times. The chain is built from TRBV7-9 and TRBJ2-5, with D unclear. Germline V gene sequence: CDR1 SEHNR, CDR2 FQNEAQ (reference sequence). Trimming cost V 4 bases and J 4 bases, with 7 bases left between them. The CDR3 runs 12 residues. The CDR3 bases are TGTGCCAGCAGCTCTTCCACAGAGACCCAGTACTTC. It encodes CASSSSTETQYF.

The CDR3 region is CASSLRTGYTYEQYF. The CDR3 coding sequence is TGCGCCAGCAGCCTGAGGACAGGGTATACCTACGAGCAGTACTTC. This chain uses TRBV4-1 with TRBJ2-7; 8 positions agree with TRBD1. The CDR3 loop spans 15 amino acids. V lost 4 bases, J lost 2 bases, and 7 bases stayed unmatched. Germline CDR1 reads MGHRA; CDR2 reads YSYEKL.

The chain carries TRBV30 and TRBJ2-3, with D perhaps TRBD1 or TRBD2 (5 bases each). V lost 3 bases to trimming and J lost 4 bases, with 11 bases between them. Germline assignment: CDR1 GTSNPN and CDR2 SVGIG (reference sequence). CDR3 size: 13 residues. Here the CDR3 reads CAWRRLGADTQYF. The CDR3 coding sequence is TGTGCCTGGAGGAGGTTGGGGGCAGATACGCAGTATTTT.

The CDR3, as DNA: TGTGCCAGCAGTATGCAGACAGGGCAGAGGACTGAAGCTTTCTTT. Its protein product is CASSMQTGQRTEAFF. The genes are TRBV28 and TRBJ1-1; 7 nucleotides match TRBD1. Per germline, CDR1 MDHEN and CDR2 SYDVKM. The CDR3 covers 15 residues. V dropped 5 bases and J dropped 5; count of bases not matched to a gene: 11.

The sample holds a few counts of this clone. This chain connects TRBV5-1 to TRBJ2-2, with D possibly TRBD2 on 5 matching bases. The CDR3 is 14 amino acids. Trimming took off 3 bases at V and 2 bases at J, with 8 bases between the two ends. Germline CDR1 and CDR2: SGHRS and YFSETQ. The DNA of the CDR3 is TGCGCCAGCAGCTCGCGACTAAACACCGGGGAGCTGTTTTTT. This gives the protein CASSSRLNTGELFF.

This chain joins TRBV11-2 and TRBJ1-1; the D is unclear. Trimming left V 5 bases short and J 10 bases short, with 17 bases between. CDR1 and CDR2 (germline): SGHAT, FQNNGV. The CDR3 consists of 13 residues. CDR3 nucleotide sequence: TGTGCCAGCAGCGCAGGACGGGCGGGGATAGCTTTCTTT. Protein product: CASSAGRAGIAFF.